This entry is about one TCR beta chain. Its matching antigen is unknown. The data were obtained in a study of cytomegalovirus exposure and HLA in healthy donors. Study-level information: The 120 or so validation repertoires used the same platform as the roughly 670 first-cohort repertoires (as reported by a later analysis).

Method: immunoSEQ multiplex PCR; TCRdb's copy keeps in-frame clones and lacks some. The sample includes 190,000 or so clones, around 81% of them seen just once. Study findings and constraints: In the roughly 110 validation repertoires, more than 85% of cluster scores exceeded 0, per a later analysis. Cytomegalovirus-associated TCR beta chains were listed, numbering over 150. There were a few CMV-associated chains whose specificity for CMV antigens was confirmed in vitro.

Material for sequencing was PBMCs. This clonotype was obtained from a woman younger than 35 in good health and CMV-seropositive.

The CDR3 spells CASSPSGDYQPQHF. The CDR3 coding sequence is TGTGCCAGCTCACCGTCAGGGGATTACCAGCCCCAGCATTTT. The chain has TRBV18 and TRBJ1-5, with D possibly TRBD1 on 6 matching bases. V was clipped by 3 bases and J by 7 bases, with 13 bases between them. Germline CDR1 and CDR2: KGHSH and LQKENI. The CDR3 totals 14 residues.